This T cell receptor beta chain is from a study of T cells after yellow fever vaccination. This clonotype appeared many times. The CDR3 runs to 14 residues. The V and J ends lost 6 bases and 3 bases, in that order; junction bases with no gene match: 8. CDR1 and CDR2 from the germline V gene are MNHNS and SASEGT. Via MiXCR, TCRdb re-called the 5' RACE reads, giving one row per CDR3 protein. The sample lists over 100,000 distinct CDR3 sequences, under 9% occurring once. This receptor was taken from a young man who received the YFV17D yellow fever vaccine. Source: CD8+ T cells sorted from PBMCs, taken 45 days after the yellow fever booster vaccination. The chain combines TRBV6-1 with TRBJ2-7, with TRBD1 identical over 7 bases. CDR3 DNA sequence: TGTGCCAGCAGACTACGGACAGGATACTACGAGCAGTACTTC. It codes for CASRLRTGYYEQYF.